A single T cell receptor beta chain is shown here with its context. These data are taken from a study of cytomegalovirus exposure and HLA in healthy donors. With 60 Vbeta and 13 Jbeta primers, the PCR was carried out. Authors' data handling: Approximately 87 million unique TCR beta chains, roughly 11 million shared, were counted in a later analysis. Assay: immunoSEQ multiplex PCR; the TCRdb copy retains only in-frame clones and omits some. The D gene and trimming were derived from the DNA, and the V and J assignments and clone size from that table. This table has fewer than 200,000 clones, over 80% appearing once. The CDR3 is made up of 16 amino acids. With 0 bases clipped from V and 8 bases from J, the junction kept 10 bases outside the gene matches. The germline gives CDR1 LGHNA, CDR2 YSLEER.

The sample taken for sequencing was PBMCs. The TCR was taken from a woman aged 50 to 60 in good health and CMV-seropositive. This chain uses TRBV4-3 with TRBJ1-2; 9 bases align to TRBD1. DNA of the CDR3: TGCGCCAGCAGCCAAGACCCCAGGACAGGGGCGTCCGGCTACACCTTC. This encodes CASSQDPRTGASGYTF.